This T cell receptor (beta chain) was recovered during a study of blood T cell repertoires in COVID-19. Looking at the study overall: Some COVID-19 samples were acute and others convalescent; all came from the United States, Italy and Spain. Sources were T cells, B-cell-depleted T cells, or PBMCs; the material itself was cDNA or gDNA.

In the source study's methods: Cell counts per sample came from amplifying reference gene primers. Here immunoSEQ multiplex PCR was the method, and the copy in TCRdb shows in-frame clones only, minus some. V and J calls and clone size are those listed in that table; D and trimming were worked out from the DNA. The top ten clones hold roughly 1.3% of a sample with about 170,000 clones, approximately 85% of them seen once. With 6 bases removed from V and 1 base from J, the gap between germline ends came to 9 bases. CDR3 length equals 13 residues. This TCR was sampled from a man aged 55 to 70 who had recovered from COVID-19. The sequenced sample consisted of peripheral blood. V and J are TRBV12-3 or TRBV12-4 and TRBJ1-1; TRBD1 might be the D (5 bases). DNA for the CDR3: TGTGCCAGCAGCTTCGACAGGAACACTGAAGCTTTCTTT. This translates into CASSFDRNTEAFF.